This TCR beta chain was recovered during a study of identical twins. V gave up 4 bases and J gave up 4 bases, with 14 bases separating them. The CDR3 has 15 amino acids. Looked up from germline, CDR1 is SGHKS and CDR2 is YYEKEE (reference sequence). Unique molecular identifiers were present on the cDNA, which also gained a universal primer site by template switching. TCRdb ran MiXCR on the 5' RACE reads and lists one entry per CDR3 protein. The data contain approximately 500,000 distinct CDR3 sequences, about 15% of them singletons. All donors were healthy, and all were Caucasian. This sample also appeared in a second study, on yellow fever vaccine responses in identical twins. That source notes: Twins' vaccine T cell response reportedly seemed partly convergent, partly personalized.

The receptor comes from a woman between 18 and 30 years old in good health. The rearrangement uses TRBV5-5 and TRBJ2-2; D uncertain. Sequenced sample: CD4+ T cells sorted from blood. This chain's CDR3 is CASSISGLPTGELFF. The CDR3 nucleotides are TGTGCCAGCAGCATTTCCGGGCTCCCCACCGGGGAGCTGTTTTTT.